This TCR beta chain was profiled in a study of identical twins. The study, taken as a whole, reports: The more abundant beta clonotypes in cord blood had fewer insertions, and memory repertoires did not show this. Within twin pairs, the out-of-frame alpha sequences they shared showed excess low generation probability.

Unmatched junction bases numbered 5, after V lost 1 base and J lost 5 bases. CDR3 length equals 15 residues. CDR1 and CDR2 from the germline V gene are MNHEY and SMNVEV (reference sequence). TCRdb redid the calling of the 5' RACE reads with MiXCR, one entry per CDR3 protein. The top ten clones hold around 0.5% of a sample with about 530,000 distinct CDR3 sequences, approximately 20% of them seen once. This clonotype came up a few times. Antigen specificity is unknown. The same data also contributed to another study, on yellow fever vaccine responses in identical twins. That source notes: Reports say the vaccine T cell response in twins looked partly convergent and partly personalized.

V gene TRBV27 combines with J gene TRBJ1-2; TRBD1 agrees at 9 bases. Sequencing input: CD4+ T cells sorted from blood. The receptor was isolated from a woman younger than 35 in good health. As DNA, the CDR3 is TGTGCCAGCAGTTTATATGGGGACAGGGAATATGGCTACACCTTC. Its translation: CASSLYGDREYGYTF.